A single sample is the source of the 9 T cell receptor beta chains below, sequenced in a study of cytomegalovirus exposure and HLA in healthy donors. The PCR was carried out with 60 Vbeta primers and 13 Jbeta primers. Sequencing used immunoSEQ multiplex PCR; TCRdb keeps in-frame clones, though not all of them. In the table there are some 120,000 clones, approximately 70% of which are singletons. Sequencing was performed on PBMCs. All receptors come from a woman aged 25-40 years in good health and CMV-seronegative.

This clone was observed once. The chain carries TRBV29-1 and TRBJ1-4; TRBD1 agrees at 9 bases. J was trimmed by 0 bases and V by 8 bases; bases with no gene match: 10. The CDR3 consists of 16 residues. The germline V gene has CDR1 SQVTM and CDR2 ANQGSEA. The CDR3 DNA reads TGCAGCCAGGGACAGGGCCTCTCTGCAACTAATGAAAAACTGTTTTTT. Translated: CSQGQGLSATNEKLFF.

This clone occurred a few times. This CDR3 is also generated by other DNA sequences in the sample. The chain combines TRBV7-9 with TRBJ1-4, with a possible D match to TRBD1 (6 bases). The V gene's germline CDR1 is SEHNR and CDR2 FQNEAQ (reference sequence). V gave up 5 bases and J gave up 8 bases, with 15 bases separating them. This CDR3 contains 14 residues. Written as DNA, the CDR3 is TGTGCCAGCAGCCTGACAGGCATTCGGGAAAAACTGTTTTTT. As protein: CASSLTGIREKLFF.

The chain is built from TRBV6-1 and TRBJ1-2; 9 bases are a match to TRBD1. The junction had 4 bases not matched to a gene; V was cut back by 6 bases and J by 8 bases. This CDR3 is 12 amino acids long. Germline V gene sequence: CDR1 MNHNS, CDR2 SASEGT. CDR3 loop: CASRPTGGGYTF. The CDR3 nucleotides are TGTGCCAGCAGACCGACAGGGGGAGGCTACACCTTC.

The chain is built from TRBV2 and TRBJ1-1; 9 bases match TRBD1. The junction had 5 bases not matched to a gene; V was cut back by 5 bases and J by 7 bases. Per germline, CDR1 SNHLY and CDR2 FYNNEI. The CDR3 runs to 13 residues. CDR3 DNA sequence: TGTGCCAGCAGTCGCGACAGGGGGTATGAAGCTTTCTTT. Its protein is CASSRDRGYEAFF.

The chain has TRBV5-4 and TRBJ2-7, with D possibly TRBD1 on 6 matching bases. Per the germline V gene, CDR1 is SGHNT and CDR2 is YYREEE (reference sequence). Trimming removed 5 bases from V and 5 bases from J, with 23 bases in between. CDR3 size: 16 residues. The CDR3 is CASSPRARGQHDEQYF. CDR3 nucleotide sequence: TGTGCCAGCAGTCCAAGGGCCAGGGGACAACACGACGAGCAGTACTTC.

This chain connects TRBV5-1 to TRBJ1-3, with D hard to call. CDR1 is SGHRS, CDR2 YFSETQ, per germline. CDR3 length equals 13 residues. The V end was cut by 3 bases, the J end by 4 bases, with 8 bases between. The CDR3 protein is CASSSRTGNTIYF. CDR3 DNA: TGCGCCAGCAGCTCGAGAACGGGAAACACCATATATTTT.

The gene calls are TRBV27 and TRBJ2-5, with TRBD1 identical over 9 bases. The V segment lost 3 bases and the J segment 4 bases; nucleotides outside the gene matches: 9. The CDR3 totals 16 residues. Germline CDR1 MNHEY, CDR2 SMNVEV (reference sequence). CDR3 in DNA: TGTGCCAGCAGTTTCGTCTACACAGGGGGCGCAGAGACCCAGTACTTC. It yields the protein CASSFVYTGGAETQYF.

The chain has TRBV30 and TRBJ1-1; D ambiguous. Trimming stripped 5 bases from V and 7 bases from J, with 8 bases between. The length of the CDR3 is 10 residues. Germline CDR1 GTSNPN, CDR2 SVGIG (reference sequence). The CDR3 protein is CAWVRSEAFF. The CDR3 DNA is TGTGCCTGGGTGAGAAGTGAAGCTTTCTTT.

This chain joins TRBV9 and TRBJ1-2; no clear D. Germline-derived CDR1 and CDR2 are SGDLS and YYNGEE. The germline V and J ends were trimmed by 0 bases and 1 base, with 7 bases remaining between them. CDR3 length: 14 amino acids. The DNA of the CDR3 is TGTGCCAGCAGCGTAGCTGCAGGTAACTATGGCTACACCTTC. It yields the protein CASSVAAGNYGYTF.